The rows below give T cell receptor beta chains drawn from one sample of a study of T cells in localized non-small cell lung cancer. Profiled with immunoSEQ multiplex PCR; TCRdb holds only in-frame clones, not every one. The table lists roughly 20,000 clones, about 89% of them singletons. The sequenced sample was peripheral blood, obtained before any cancer treatment. Source of these receptors: a man aged 40 to 70 with stage I lung adenocarcinoma. The CDR3 runs from the conserved cysteine through the conserved F or W. The D gene is left open where the match is weak. Clone size is stated in some rows and not others, as once, few, many or a class when expanded.

V gene	J gene	clone size	CDR3 length	D gene	CDR3 protein	CDR3 DNA
TRBV9	TRBJ2-3	.	17	TRBD2	CASSVGPTGGFTDTQYF	TGTGCCAGCAGCGTAGGCCCAACGGGGGGGTTCACAGATACGCAGTATTTT
TRBV30	TRBJ2-3	.	14	TRBD2	CACPRGGLTDTQYF	TGTGCCTGCCCGCGGGGGGGACTCACAGATACGCAGTATTTT
TRBV18	TRBJ2-7	.	14	TRBD1	CASSGTGANYEQYF	TGTGCCAGCTCCGGGACAGGGGCGAACTACGAGCAGTACTTC
TRBV6-6	TRBJ2-7	.	13	.	CASSPGWGYEQYF	TGTGCCAGCAGTCCAGGGTGGGGCTACGAGCAGTACTTC
TRBV7-6	TRBJ2-2	.	12	.	CASSSKGGELFF	TGTGCCAGCAGCTCAAAGGGTGGGGAGCTGTTTTTT
TRBV5-1	TRBJ2-7	.	15	TRBD2	CASSLAGGGSYEQYF	TGCGCCAGCAGCTTGGCGGGAGGGGGATCCTACGAGCAGTACTTC
TRBV14	TRBJ2-7	.	13	.	CASSSSAVYEQYF	TGTGCCAGCAGCTCGAGCGCGGTCTACGAGCAGTACTTC
TRBV4-2	TRBJ2-1	.	14	.	CASSQEAGPLEQFF	TGTGCCAGCAGCCAAGAGGCGGGCCCGTTAGAGCAGTTCTTC
TRBV11-2	TRBJ2-3	.	14	.	CASSVRDLSDTQYF	TGTGCCAGCAGCGTCCGGGACCTTTCAGATACGCAGTATTTT
TRBV18	TRBJ1-4	few	13	.	CASSLRLNEKLFF	TGTGCCAGCTCACTCCGCCTAAATGAAAAACTGTTTTTT
TRBV18	TRBJ2-7	.	14	.	CASSPADLSYEQYF	TGTGCCAGCTCACCTGCAGACCTCTCCTACGAGCAGTACTTC
TRBV7-2	TRBJ2-1	.	14	TRBD2	CASSLDRTSDEQFF	TGTGCCAGCAGCTTAGACCGGACTAGCGATGAGCAGTTCTTC
TRBV6-4	TRBJ2-1	.	13	TRBD2	CASSDLAGGPKFF	TGTGCCAGCAGTGACCTAGCGGGAGGGCCGAAGTTCTTC
TRBV5-4	TRBJ2-3	once	14	.	CASSSWTQGDTQYF	TGTGCCAGCAGCTCATGGACGCAGGGGGATACGCAGTATTTT
TRBV19	TRBJ2-3	once	13	.	CASSIARTDTQYF	TGTGCCAGTAGTATAGCTAGAACAGATACGCAGTATTTT
TRBV6-5	TRBJ1-5	.	14	.	CASRAAGGGQPQHF	TGTGCCAGCAGAGCGGCGGGAGGCGGACAGCCCCAGCATTTT
TRBV27	TRBJ2-2	few	15	TRBD2	CASNPAGDNTGELFF	TGTGCCAGCAACCCAGCGGGAGACAACACCGGGGAGCTGTTTTTT
TRBV7-6	TRBJ1-5	.	13	TRBD1	CASSLDEGATQHF	TGTGCCAGCAGCTTAGACGAGGGGGCGACCCAGCATTTT
TRBV29-1	TRBJ1-2	.	12	.	CSVDLSKGGYTF	TGCAGCGTTGATTTGTCAAAAGGAGGCTACACCTTC
TRBV6-6	TRBJ1-6	.	13	.	CASSSVYNSPLHF	TGTGCCAGCAGCTCGGTCTATAATTCACCCCTCCACTTT